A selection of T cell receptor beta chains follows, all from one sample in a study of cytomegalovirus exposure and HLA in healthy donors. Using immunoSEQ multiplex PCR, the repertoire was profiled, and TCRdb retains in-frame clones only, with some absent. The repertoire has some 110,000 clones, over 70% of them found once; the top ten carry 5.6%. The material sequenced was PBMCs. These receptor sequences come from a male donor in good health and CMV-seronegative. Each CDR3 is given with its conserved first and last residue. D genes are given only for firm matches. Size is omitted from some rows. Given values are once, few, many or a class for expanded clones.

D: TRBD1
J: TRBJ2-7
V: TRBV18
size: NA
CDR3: CASSPRTGSDEQYF
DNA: TGTGCCAGCTCACCTCGGACAGGGTCGGACGAGCAGTACTTC

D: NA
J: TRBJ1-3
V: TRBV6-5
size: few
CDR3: CASREDTFSGNTIYF
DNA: TGTGCCAGCAGAGAGGACACCTTCTCTGGAAACACCATATATTTT

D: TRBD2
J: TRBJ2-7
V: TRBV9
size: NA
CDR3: CASSASGTSGSYEQYF
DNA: TGTGCCAGCAGCGCCTCAGGGACTAGCGGAAGCTACGAGCAGTACTTC

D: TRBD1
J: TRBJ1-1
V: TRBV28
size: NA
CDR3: CASSFAPQGVGTEAFF
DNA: TGTGCCAGCAGTTTCGCCCCGCAGGGGGTAGGAACTGAAGCTTTCTTT

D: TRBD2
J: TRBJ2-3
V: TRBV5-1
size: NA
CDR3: CASSLTGGIADTQYF
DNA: TGCGCCAGCAGCTTGACGGGAGGGATCGCAGATACGCAGTATTTT

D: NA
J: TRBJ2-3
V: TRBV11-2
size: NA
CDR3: CASSRARDTDTQYF
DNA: TGTGCCAGCAGCCGAGCCAGGGACACAGATACGCAGTATTTT

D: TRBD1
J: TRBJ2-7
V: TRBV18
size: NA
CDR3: CASSPGQGARTYEQYF
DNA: TGTGCCAGCTCACCTGGACAGGGGGCGAGGACCTACGAGCAGTACTTC

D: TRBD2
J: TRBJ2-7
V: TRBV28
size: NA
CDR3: CASSFGTSGSNEQYF
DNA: TGTGCCAGCAGTTTTGGGACTAGCGGGTCGAACGAGCAGTACTTC

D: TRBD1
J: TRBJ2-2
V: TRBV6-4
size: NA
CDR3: CASSDSGGQGNTGELFF
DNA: TGTGCCAGCAGTGACTCTGGAGGACAGGGGAACACCGGGGAGCTGTTTTTT

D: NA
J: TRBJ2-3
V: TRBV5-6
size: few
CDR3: CASSLRIRQAGDTQYF
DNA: TGTGCCAGCAGCTTGAGAATTCGGCAGGCGGGTGATACGCAGTATTTT

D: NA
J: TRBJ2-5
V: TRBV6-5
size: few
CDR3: CASSYVSGSETQYF
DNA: TGTGCCAGCAGTTACGTGTCTGGCTCGGAGACCCAGTACTTC

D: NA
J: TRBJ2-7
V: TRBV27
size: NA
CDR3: CASSLGRDPYEQYF
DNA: TGTGCCAGCAGTTTAGGCAGGGATCCCTACGAGCAGTACTTC

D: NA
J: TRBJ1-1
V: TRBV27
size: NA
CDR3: CASTYRLNTEAFF
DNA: TGTGCCAGCACCTATCGGTTGAACACTGAAGCTTTCTTT

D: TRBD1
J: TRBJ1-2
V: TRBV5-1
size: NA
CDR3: CASSLVAGGYGYTF
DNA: TGCGCCAGCAGCTTGGTGGCAGGGGGCTATGGCTACACCTTC

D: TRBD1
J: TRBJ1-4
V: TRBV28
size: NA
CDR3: CASISPGGTGEKLFF
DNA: TGTGCCAGCATCTCCCCAGGGGGAACAGGTGAAAAACTGTTTTTT

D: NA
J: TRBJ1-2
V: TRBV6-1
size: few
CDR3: CASVKGQTNYGYTF
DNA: TGTGCCAGCGTCAAGGGGCAAACTAACTATGGCTACACCTTC

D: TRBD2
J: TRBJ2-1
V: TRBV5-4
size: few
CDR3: CASTGGGRTHNEQFF
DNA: TGTGCCAGCACTGGTGGCGGGAGAACCCACAATGAGCAGTTCTTC

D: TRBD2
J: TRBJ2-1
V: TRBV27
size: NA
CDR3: CASSLSGLGASEQFF
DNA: TGTGCCAGCAGTTTGAGCGGACTAGGAGCCAGTGAGCAGTTCTTC

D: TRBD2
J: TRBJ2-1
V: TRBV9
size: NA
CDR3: CASSVDGTSVYNEQFF
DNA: TGTGCCAGCAGCGTAGATGGGACTAGCGTATACAATGAGCAGTTCTTC

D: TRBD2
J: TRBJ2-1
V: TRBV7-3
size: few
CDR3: CASSYGGRGNEQFF
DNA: TGTGCCAGCAGCTATGGCGGGAGGGGAAATGAGCAGTTCTTC

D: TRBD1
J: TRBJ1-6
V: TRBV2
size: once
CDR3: CASRGLTGDNSPLHF
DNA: TGTGCCAGCAGGGGATTAACAGGGGATAATTCACCCCTCCACTTT

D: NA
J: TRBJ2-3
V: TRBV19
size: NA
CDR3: CASSQSVGTDTQYF
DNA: TGTGCCAGTAGCCAATCGGTCGGCACAGATACGCAGTATTTT

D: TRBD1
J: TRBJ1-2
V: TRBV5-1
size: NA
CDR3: CASSLGGGTAYGYTF
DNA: TGCGCCAGCAGCTTGGGAGGGGGGACAGCCTATGGCTACACCTTC

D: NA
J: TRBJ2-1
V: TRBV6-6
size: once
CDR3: CASSYVGPPAGEQFF
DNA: TGTGCCAGCAGTTACGTAGGACCCCCGGCGGGTGAGCAGTTCTTC

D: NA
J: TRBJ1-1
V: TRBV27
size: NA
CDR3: CASNRFGDTEAFF
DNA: TGTGCCTCCAACAGGTTTGGTGACACTGAAGCTTTCTTT

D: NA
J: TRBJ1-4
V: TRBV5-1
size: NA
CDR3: CASRRDGATNEKLFF
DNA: TGCGCCAGCAGACGGGATGGGGCAACTAATGAAAAACTGTTTTTT

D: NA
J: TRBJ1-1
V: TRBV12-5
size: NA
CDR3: CASAERERSTEAFF
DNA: TGTGCTAGTGCCGAGAGGGAAAGAAGCACTGAAGCTTTCTTT

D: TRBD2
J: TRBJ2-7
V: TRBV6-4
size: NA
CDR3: CASSPTSGSFYEQYF
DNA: TGTGCCAGCAGTCCTACTAGCGGGAGCTTCTACGAGCAGTACTTC

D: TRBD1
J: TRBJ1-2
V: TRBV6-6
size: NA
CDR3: CASRMDRGMDGYTF
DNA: TGTGCCAGCAGGATGGACAGGGGGATGGATGGCTACACCTTC

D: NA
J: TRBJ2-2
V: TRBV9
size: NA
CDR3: CASSGDTRNTGELFF
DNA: TGTGCCAGCAGCGGTGACACAAGGAACACCGGGGAGCTGTTTTTT

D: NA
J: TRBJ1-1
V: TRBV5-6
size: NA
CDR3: CASSAYRAGTEAFF
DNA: TGTGCCAGCAGCGCGTACAGGGCTGGCACTGAAGCTTTCTTT

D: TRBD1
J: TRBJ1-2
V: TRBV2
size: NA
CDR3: CAIQPGQGIYGYTF
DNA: TGTGCCATTCAGCCGGGACAGGGGATCTATGGCTACACCTTC

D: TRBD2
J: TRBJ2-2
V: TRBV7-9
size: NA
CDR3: CASSLRGLAGETGELFF
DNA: TGTGCCAGCAGCTTGAGGGGACTAGCGGGAGAAACCGGGGAGCTGTTTTTT

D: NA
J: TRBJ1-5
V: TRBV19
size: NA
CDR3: CASTLVGTGRLEPQHF
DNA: TGTGCCAGTACATTGGTGGGAACAGGGAGATTGGAGCCCCAGCATTTT

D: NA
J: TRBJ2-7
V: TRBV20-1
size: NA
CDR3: CSANGGAEQYF
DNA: TGCAGTGCGAATGGGGGGGCCGAGCAGTACTTC

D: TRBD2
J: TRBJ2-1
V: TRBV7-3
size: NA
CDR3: CASSSTAGPNRNEQFF
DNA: TGTGCCAGCAGCTCCACAGCGGGGCCAAATCGCAATGAGCAGTTCTTC

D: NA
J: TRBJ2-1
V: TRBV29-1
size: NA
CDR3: CSVVSGYNEQFF
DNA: TGCAGCGTGGTATCGGGATACAATGAGCAGTTCTTC